This entry lists 15 T cell receptor beta chains sequenced from one sample in a study of T cells in Graves' hyperthyroidism and ophthalmopathy. Authors of the study amplified TCR beta CDR3 regions from RNA transcripts. HTBI primers were used for first-round RT-PCR of the TCR CDR3. TCRdb re-derived calls from the multiplex PCR reads in MiXCR, one entry per CDR3 protein. The sample yields some 350,000 distinct CDR3 sequences, approximately 15% seen once. Sequenced material: blood. The source of these receptors is a woman aged 18-29 years with Graves' hyperthyroidism that later progressed to Graves' ophthalmopathy.

The rearrangement uses TRBV4-1 and TRBJ2-3; D is unclear. The CDR3 extends over 14 amino acids. Germline lookup yields CDR1 MGHRA and CDR2 YSYEKL. The V and J ends lost 1 base and 7 bases respectively, with 12 bases between them. For the CDR3, the DNA is TGCGCCAGCAGCCAAGGAATCCGAGGAAATACGCAGTATTTT. The encoded protein is CASSQGIRGNTQYF.

There are a few counts of this clonotype. The genes are TRBV7-9 and TRBJ2-1; D is ambiguous. Germline CDR1 and CDR2: SEHNR and FQNEAQ (reference sequence). The CDR3 is 16 amino acids. V was cut by 3 bases and J by 8 bases, with 20 bases left in between. The CDR3 bases are TGTGCCAGCAGCTTCCCGAGGCTGAGCCCCCAGTATGAGCAGTTCTTC. Translated, it gives CASSFPRLSPQYEQFF.

The chain links TRBV7-9 to TRBJ2-3; D could derive from TRBD1 or TRBD2 (5 bases each). The germline V and J ends were trimmed by 4 bases and 2 bases, with 13 bases remaining between them. CDR1 and CDR2 (germline): SEHNR, FQNEAQ (reference sequence). CDR3 length: 15 amino acids. CDR3 sequence reads: CASSYPVGDTDTQYF. The CDR3 DNA sequence: TGTGCCAGCAGCTACCCGGTGGGGGACACAGATACGCAGTATTTT. Together with reference TRBV7-9 and TRBJ2-3, the CDR3 gives the full variable domain: DTGVSQNPRHKITKRGQNVTFRCDPISEHNRLYWYRQTLGQGPEFLTYFQNEAQLEKSRLLSDRFSAERPKGSFSTLEIQRTEQGDSAMYLCASSYPVGDTDTQYFGPGTRLTVL.

This clonotype was detected many times. The V gene is TRBV27, the J gene TRBJ2-3; TRBD1 matches 7 bases. The V segment lost 4 bases and the J segment 3 bases; nucleotides outside the gene matches: 7. CDR3 size: 15 residues. Per the germline V gene, CDR1 is MNHEY and CDR2 is SMNVEV (reference sequence). In DNA, the CDR3 is TGTGCCAGCAGTTCCACAGGGGTCCCAACAGATACGCAGTATTTT. Its protein product is CASSSTGVPTDTQYF.

The chain has TRBV7-9 and TRBJ2-7; 8 nucleotides align to TRBD2. V gave up 1 base and J gave up 2 bases; unmatched junction bases: 10. The V gene's germline CDR1 is SEHNR and CDR2 FQNEAQ (reference sequence). This CDR3 has 17 residues. The CDR3 DNA is TGTGCCAGCAGCTTAGGCCCAGCGGGAGATGCCCCCTACGAGCAGTACTTC. Encoded protein: CASSLGPAGDAPYEQYF.

This clonotype occurred a few times. The rearrangement uses TRBV9 and TRBJ1-1; TRBD1 might be the D (6 bases). The V end lost 3 bases, the J end lost 0 bases, and 15 bases lay between the germline ends. This CDR3 comprises 16 residues. Germline V gives CDR1 SGDLS, CDR2 YYNGEE. CDR3 DNA: TGTGCCAGCAGCGCCCATGAGACAGGCGTGAACACTGAAGCTTTCTTT. Translation gives CASSAHETGVNTEAFF.

This clonotype showed up many times. The CDR3 sequence is CASSQDFGWNEQFF. Written as DNA, the CDR3 is TGTGCCAGCAGCCAAGATTTTGGGTGGAATGAGCAGTTCTTC. This rearrangement joins TRBV3-1 to TRBJ2-1, with D unresolved. V was shortened by 0 bases and J by 7 bases, with 10 bases between the two germline ends. Germline V gene data show CDR1 as LGHDT and CDR2 as YNNKEL (reference sequence). The CDR3 sequence is 14 residues long.

This chain uses TRBV7-9 with TRBJ2-2; maybe TRBD1 (5 bases). The CDR3 runs to 16 residues. Trimming cost V 4 bases and J 2 bases, with 14 bases left between them. The germline gives CDR1 SEHNR, CDR2 FQNEAQ (reference sequence). The CDR3, as DNA: TGTGCCAGCAGCTCCAGGGATGCGGTTAACACCGGGGAGCTGTTTTTT. Its protein product is CASSSRDAVNTGELFF. The complete variable domain, with remaining parts taken from reference TRBV7-9 and TRBJ2-2, reads DTGVSQNPRHKITKRGQNVTFRCDPISEHNRLYWYRQTLGQGPEFLTYFQNEAQLEKSRLLSDRFSAERPKGSFSTLEIQRTEQGDSAMYLCASSSRDAVNTGELFFGEGSRLTVL.

There are many counts of this clonotype. This chain uses TRBV28 with TRBJ2-7, with D perhaps TRBD1 (5 bases). The germline V gene encodes CDR1 MDHEN and CDR2 SYDVKM. This CDR3 region has 15 residues. V was clipped by 4 bases and J by 2 bases, with 15 bases between them. CDR3 coding DNA: TGTGCCAGCAGTTCGCTCCGGAACAGGACCTACGAGCAGTACTTC. This encodes CASSSLRNRTYEQYF.

In its sample, this clonotype was seen a few times. The chain is built from TRBV4-1 and TRBJ1-1; D unresolved. In germline, CDR1 is MGHRA, CDR2 YSYEKL. V lost 0 bases and J lost 0, with 20 bases in between. The CDR3 sequence is 19 residues long. The CDR3 protein is CASSQDWLGRGLLNTEAFF. The CDR3 DNA sequence: TGCGCCAGCAGCCAAGATTGGCTGGGGAGAGGGCTTTTGAACACTGAAGCTTTCTTT.

This clonotype was detected many times. As DNA, the CDR3 is TGTGCCAGCAGTTGGGACGGATCCTATGGCTACACCTTC. Its protein product is CASSWDGSYGYTF. The chain uses TRBV27 and TRBJ1-2; D is perhaps TRBD1 (5 bases). The CDR3 runs 13 residues. From germline, CDR1 is MNHEY and CDR2 SMNVEV (reference sequence). Trimming removed 4 bases at V and 4 bases at J, with 10 bases between.

This clonotype was found many times. The chain carries TRBV11-2 and TRBJ1-1; D is uncertain. This CDR3 comprises 14 residues. Trimming left V 0 bases short and J 9 bases short, with 14 bases between. Germline loops: CDR1 SGHAT, CDR2 FQNNGV. Here the CDR3 reads CASSLDPAPRKAFF. The CDR3, as DNA: TGTGCCAGCAGCTTAGATCCGGCCCCGAGGAAAGCTTTCTTT. Full variable domain (missing parts from reference TRBV11-2 and TRBJ1-1): EAGVAQSPRYKIIEKRQSVAFWCNPISGHATLYWYQQILGQGPKLLIQFQNNGVVDDSQLPKDRFSAERLKGVDSTLKIQPAKLEDSAVYLCASSLDPAPRKAFFGQGTRLTVV.

Ten or more counts support this clonotype. This chain joins TRBV12-3 or TRBV12-4 and TRBJ1-1; 9 bases are shared with TRBD1. The CDR3 spans 13 residues. V was clipped by 8 bases and J by 7 bases; unmatched bases: 8. Here the CDR3 reads CASRVQGALEAFF. The CDR3 DNA follows: TGTGCCAGCCGGGTACAGGGGGCACTTGAAGCTTTCTTT.

This chain uses TRBV30 with TRBJ2-2; D is perhaps TRBD1 (6 bases). This CDR3 is built from 15 residues. V was clipped by 0 bases and J by 3 bases, with 11 bases between them. In germline, CDR1 is GTSNPN, CDR2 SVGIG (reference sequence). CDR3 nucleotides: TGTGCCTGGAGTGTACTGGGGGCGGACACCGGGGAGCTGTTTTTT. This translates into CAWSVLGADTGELFF.

In this sample, this clonotype turned up many times. The chain has TRBV3-1 and TRBJ1-1; possible D gene TRBD1, 6 bases. The V end was cut by 4 bases, the J end by 7 bases, with 16 bases between. CDR1 is LGHDT and CDR2 is YNNKEL in the germline V gene (reference sequence). This CDR3 is 14 amino acids long. The DNA of the CDR3 is TGTGCCAGCAGCCCCCAGGGGAGGGGAGGTGAAGCTTTCTTT. Translating it yields CASSPQGRGGEAFF. The entire variable domain, with the rest obtained from reference TRBV3-1 and TRBJ1-1, is as follows: DTAVSQTPKYLVTQMGNDKSIKCEQNLGHDTMYWYKQDSKKFLKIMFSYNNKELIINETVPNRFSPKSPDKAHLNLHINSLELGDSAVYFCASSPQGRGGEAFFGQGTRLTVV.